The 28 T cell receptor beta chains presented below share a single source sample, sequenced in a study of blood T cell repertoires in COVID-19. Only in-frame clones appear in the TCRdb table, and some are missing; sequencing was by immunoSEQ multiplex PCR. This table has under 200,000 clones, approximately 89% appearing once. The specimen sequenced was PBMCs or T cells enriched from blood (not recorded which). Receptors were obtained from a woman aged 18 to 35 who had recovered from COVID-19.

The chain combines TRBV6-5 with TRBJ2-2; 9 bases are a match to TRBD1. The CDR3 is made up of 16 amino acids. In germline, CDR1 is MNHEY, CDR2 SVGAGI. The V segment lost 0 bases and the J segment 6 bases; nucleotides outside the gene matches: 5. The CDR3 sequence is CASSYSGTGRSGELFF. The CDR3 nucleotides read TGTGCCAGCAGTTACTCGGGGACAGGGAGGTCCGGGGAGCTGTTTTTT.

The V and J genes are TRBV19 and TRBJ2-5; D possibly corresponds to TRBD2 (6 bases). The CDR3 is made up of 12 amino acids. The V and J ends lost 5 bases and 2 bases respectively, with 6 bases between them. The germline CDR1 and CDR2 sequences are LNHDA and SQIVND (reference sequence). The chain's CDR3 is CASSGTQETQYF. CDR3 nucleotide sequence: TGTGCCAGTAGTGGGACTCAAGAGACCCAGTACTTC.

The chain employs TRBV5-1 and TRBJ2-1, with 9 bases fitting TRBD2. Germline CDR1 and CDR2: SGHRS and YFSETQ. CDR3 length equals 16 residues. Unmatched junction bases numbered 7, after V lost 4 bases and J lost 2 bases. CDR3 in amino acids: CASSRASGNPYNEQFF. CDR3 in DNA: TGCGCCAGCAGCCGTGCTAGCGGGAACCCCTACAATGAGCAGTTCTTC.

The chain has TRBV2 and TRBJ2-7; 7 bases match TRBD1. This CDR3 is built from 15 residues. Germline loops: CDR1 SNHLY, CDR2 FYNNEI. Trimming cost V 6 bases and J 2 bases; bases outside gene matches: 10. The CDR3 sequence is CASSRDRLSPYEQYF. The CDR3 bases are TGTGCCAGCAGCCGGGACAGACTATCCCCCTACGAGCAGTACTTC.

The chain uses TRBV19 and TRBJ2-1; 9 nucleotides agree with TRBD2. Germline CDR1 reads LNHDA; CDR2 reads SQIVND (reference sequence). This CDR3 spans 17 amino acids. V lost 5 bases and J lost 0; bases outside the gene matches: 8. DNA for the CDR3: TGTGCCAGTAGTCCGAGAGCGGGGGGCTTCTCCTACAATGAGCAGTTCTTC. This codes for CASSPRAGGFSYNEQFF.

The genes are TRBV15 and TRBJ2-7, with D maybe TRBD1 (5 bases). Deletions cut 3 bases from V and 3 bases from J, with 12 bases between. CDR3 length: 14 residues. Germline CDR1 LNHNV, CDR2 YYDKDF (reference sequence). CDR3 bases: TGTGCCACCAGCAGGGCAGGGCGGTTCTACGAGCAGTACTTC. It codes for CATSRAGRFYEQYF.

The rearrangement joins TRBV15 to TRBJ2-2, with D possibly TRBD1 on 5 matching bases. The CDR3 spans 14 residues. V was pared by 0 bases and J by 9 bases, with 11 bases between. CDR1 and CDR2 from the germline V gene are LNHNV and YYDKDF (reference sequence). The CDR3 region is CATSRDQGFRELFF. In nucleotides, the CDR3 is TGTGCCACCAGCAGAGACCAGGGTTTCCGGGAGCTGTTTTTT.

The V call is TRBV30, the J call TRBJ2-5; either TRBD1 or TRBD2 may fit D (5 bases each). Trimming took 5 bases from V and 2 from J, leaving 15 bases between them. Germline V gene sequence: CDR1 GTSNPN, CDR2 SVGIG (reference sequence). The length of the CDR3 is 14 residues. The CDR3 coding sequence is TGTGCCTGGGGGGCGGGTCCCCAACAAGAGACCCAGTACTTC. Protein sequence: CAWGAGPQQETQYF. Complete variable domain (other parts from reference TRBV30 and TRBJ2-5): SQTIHQWPATLVQPVGSPLSLECTVEGTSNPNLYWYRQAAGRGLQLLFYSVGIGQISSEVPQNLSASRPQDRQFILSSKKLLLSDSGFYLCAWGAGPQQETQYFGPGTRLLVL.

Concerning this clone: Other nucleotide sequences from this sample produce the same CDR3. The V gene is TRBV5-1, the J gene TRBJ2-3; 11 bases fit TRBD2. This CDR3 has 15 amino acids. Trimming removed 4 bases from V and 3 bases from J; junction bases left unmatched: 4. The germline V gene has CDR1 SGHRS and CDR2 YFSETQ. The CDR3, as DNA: TGCGCCAGCAGCGGGGGGACTAGCGGAACAGATACGCAGTATTTT. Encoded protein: CASSGGTSGTDTQYF.

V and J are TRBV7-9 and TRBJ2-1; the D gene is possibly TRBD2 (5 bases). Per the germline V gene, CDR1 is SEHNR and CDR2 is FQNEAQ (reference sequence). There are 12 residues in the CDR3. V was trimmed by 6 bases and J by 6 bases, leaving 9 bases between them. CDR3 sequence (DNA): TGTGCCAGCAGTTCGAGGGCCAATGAGCAGTTCTTC. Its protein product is CASSSRANEQFF.

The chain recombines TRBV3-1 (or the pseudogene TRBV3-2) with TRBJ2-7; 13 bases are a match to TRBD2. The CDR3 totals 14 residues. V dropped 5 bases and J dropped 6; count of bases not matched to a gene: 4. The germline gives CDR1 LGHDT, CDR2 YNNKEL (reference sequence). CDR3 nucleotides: TGTGCCAGCAGCGGCAGACTAGCGGGAGGCGAGCAGTACTTC. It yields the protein CASSGRLAGGEQYF.

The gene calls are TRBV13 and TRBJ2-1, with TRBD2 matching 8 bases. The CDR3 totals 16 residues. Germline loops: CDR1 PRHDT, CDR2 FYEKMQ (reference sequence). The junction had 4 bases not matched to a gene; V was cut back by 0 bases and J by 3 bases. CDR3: CASSLGGRAVYNEQFF. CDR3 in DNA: TGTGCCAGCAGCTTAGGCGGGAGGGCCGTCTACAATGAGCAGTTCTTC. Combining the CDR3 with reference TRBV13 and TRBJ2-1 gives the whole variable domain AAGVIQSPRHLIKEKRETATLKCYPIPRHDTVYWYQQGPGQDPQFLISFYEKMQSDKGSIPDRFSAQQFSDYHSELNMSSLELGDSALYFCASSLGGRAVYNEQFFGPGTRLTVL.

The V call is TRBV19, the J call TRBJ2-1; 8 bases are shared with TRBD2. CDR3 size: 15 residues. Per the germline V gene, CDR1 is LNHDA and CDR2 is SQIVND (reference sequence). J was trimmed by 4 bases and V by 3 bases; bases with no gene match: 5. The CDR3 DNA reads TGTGCCAGTAGTATGGGGACTAGTGGGTACAATGAGCAGTTCTTC. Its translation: CASSMGTSGYNEQFF.

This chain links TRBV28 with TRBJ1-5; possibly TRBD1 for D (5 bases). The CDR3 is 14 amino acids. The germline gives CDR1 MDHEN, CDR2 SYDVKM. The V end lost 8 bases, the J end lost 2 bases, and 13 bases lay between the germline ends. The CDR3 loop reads CASFAGGGNQPQHF. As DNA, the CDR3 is TGTGCCAGCTTTGCGGGGGGTGGCAATCAGCCCCAGCATTTT.

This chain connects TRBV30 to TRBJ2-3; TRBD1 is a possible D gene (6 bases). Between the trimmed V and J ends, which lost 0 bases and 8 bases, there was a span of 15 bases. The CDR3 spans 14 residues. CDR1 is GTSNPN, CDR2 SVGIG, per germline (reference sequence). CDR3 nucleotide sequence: TGTGCCTGGAGTGTAGTGGGGGCAGCCGGTACGCAGTATTTT. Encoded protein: CAWSVVGAAGTQYF. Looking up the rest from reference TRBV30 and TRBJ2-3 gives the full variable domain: SQTIHQWPATLVQPVGSPLSLECTVEGTSNPNLYWYRQAAGRGLQLLFYSVGIGQISSEVPQNLSASRPQDRQFILSSKKLLLSDSGFYLCAWSVVGAAGTQYFGPGTRLTVL.

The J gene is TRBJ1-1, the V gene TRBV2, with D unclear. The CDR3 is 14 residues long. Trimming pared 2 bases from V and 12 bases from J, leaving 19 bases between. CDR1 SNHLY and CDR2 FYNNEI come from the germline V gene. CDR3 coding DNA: TGTGCCAGCAGTGAAATCAGGCCAGGCCCCGAAACTTTCTTT. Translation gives CASSEIRPGPETFF.

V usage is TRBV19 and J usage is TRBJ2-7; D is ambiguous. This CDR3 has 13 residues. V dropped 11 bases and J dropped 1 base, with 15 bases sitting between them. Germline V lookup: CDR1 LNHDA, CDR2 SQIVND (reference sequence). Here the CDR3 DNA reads TGTGCCTCAGCAGAGCAGGAATCCTACGAGCAGTACTTC. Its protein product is CASAEQESYEQYF.

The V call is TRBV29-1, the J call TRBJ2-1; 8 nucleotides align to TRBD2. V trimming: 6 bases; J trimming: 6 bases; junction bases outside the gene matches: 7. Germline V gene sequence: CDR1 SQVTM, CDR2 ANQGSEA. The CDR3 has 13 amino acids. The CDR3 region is CSVKGLGVNEQFF. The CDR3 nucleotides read TGCAGCGTAAAGGGACTAGGAGTCAATGAGCAGTTCTTC.

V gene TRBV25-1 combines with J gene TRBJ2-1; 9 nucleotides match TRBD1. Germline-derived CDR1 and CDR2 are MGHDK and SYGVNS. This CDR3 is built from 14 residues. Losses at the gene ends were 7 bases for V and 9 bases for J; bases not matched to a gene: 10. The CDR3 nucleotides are TGTGCCAGCACCGGGACAGGGCTTGGTAGTGAGCAGTTCTTC. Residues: CASTGTGLGSEQFF. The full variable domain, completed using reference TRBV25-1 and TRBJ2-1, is EADIYQTPRYLVIGTGKKITLECSQTMGHDKMYWYQQDPGMELHLIHYSYGVNSTEKGDLSSESTVSRIRTEHFPLTLESARPSHTSQYLCASTGTGLGSEQFFGPGTRLTVL.

CDR3 bases: TGTGCCAGCAGCTTACGGAGCGGGAGCGACAATGAGCAGTTCTTC. Translating gives CASSLRSGSDNEQFF. The chain recombines TRBV7-9 with TRBJ2-1; TRBD2 agrees at 8 bases. Trimming at V came to 2 bases and at J to 5 bases, leaving 5 bases not matched to a gene. The CDR3 is 15 amino acids. CDR1 SEHNR and CDR2 FQNEAQ come from the germline V gene (reference sequence).

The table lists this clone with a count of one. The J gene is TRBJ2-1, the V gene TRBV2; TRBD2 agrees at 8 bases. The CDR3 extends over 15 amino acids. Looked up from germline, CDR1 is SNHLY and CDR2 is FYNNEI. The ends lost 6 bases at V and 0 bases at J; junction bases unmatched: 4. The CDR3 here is CASSPAGVSYNEQFF. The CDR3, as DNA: TGTGCCAGCAGCCCAGCGGGGGTCTCCTACAATGAGCAGTTCTTC.

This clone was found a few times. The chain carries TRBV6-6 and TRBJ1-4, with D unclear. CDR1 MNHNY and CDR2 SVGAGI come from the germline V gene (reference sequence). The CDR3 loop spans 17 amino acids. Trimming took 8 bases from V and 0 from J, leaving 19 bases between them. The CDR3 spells CASCREYRPTTNEKLFF. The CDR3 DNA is TGTGCCAGCTGTCGGGAGTATCGCCCTACAACTAATGAAAAACTGTTTTTT.

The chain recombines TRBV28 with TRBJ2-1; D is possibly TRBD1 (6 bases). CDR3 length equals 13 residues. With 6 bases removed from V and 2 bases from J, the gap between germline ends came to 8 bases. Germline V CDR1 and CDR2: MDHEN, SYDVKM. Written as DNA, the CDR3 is TGTGCCAGCAGAAGGACAGCCTACAATGAGCAGTTCTTC. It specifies CASRRTAYNEQFF.

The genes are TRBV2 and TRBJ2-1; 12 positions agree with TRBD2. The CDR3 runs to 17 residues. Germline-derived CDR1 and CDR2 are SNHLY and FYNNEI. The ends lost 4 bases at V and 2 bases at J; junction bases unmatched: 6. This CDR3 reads CASSVWLAGGAYNEQFF. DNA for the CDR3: TGTGCCAGCAGTGTGTGGCTAGCGGGAGGGGCCTACAATGAGCAGTTCTTC.

The CDR3 loop is CASSTDSDRWNYGYTF. The CDR3 DNA reads TGTGCCAGCAGCACGGACAGCGACCGGTGGAACTATGGCTACACCTTC. The V gene is TRBV4-2, the J gene TRBJ1-2; a weak D match, TRBD1 (6 bases). Trimming shortened V by 5 bases and J by 2 bases, and 18 bases separated the two germline ends. The CDR3 loop spans 16 amino acids. Germline CDR1 is LGHNA and CDR2 is YNFKEQ.

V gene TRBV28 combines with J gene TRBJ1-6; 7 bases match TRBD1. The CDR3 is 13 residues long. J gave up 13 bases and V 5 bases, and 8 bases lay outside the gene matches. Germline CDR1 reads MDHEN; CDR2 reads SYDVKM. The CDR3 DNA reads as TGTGCCAGCAGTCGGACAGGTCCGCAGCCCCTCCACTTT. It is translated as CASSRTGPQPLHF.

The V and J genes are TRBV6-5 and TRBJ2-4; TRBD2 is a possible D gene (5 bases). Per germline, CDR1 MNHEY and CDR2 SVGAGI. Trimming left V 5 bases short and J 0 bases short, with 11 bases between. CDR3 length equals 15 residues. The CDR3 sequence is CASSLASLAKNIQYF. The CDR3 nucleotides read TGTGCCAGCAGTCTGGCTAGCCTAGCCAAAAACATTCAGTACTTC.

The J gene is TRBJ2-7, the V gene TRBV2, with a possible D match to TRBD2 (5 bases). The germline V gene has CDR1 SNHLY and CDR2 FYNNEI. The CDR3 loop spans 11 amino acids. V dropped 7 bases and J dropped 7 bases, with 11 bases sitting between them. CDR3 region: CASKSSGEQYF. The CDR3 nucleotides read TGTGCCAGCAAGAGTTCGGGGGAGCAGTACTTC. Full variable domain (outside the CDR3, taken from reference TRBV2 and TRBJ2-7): EPEVTQTPSHQVTQMGQEVILRCVPISNHLYFYWYRQILGQKVEFLVSFYNNEISEKSEIFDDQFSVERPDGSNFTLKIRSTKLEDSAMYFCASKSSGEQYFGPGTRLTVT.